Below, one TCR beta chain is given with its context. Its antigen is not known. Because the CDR3's place on the DNA is in doubt, the DNA is left out and the CDR3 is given as listed by TCRdb. The sample comes from a study of cytomegalovirus exposure and HLA in healthy donors. Study background: A previous analysis identified 95 million to 120 million unique TCR beta sequences derived from some 200 million T cells.

General study points: Most sequenced TCRs were rare (though some public TCRs occurred in many donors). The productive fraction for most TCR beta V segments was about 90% or about 30% in an earlier analysis. Diagnosis of cytomegalovirus status made by the classifier reportedly showed high specificity and sensitivity.

The CDR3 spans 15 residues, counting both ends. The PCR employed 60 Vbeta primers together with 13 Jbeta primers. Produced via immunoSEQ multiplex PCR; TCRdb's table is partial and in-frame only. The table shows 70,000 to 90,000 clones, with just over 70% occurring only once. This chain links TRBV12-2 with TRBJ2-1; the table's TRBD2 call for D was not verified on the DNA. TRBV12-2 is recorded as a pseudogene. Sequenced sample: PBMCs. The clonotype comes from a man in his 60s in good health and CMV-seropositive. CDR3 in amino acids: CASGPWASGNNEQFF.